The 12 T cell receptor beta chains presented below share a single source sample, sequenced in a study of blood T cell repertoires in COVID-19. Method: immunoSEQ multiplex PCR; TCRdb's copy keeps in-frame clones and lacks some. This repertoire shows 45,000 or so clones, over 70% found once; its top ten account for 2.1%. Sequenced material: peripheral blood. The receptors originated from a woman of 80 years or more with COVID-19, enrolled during active disease.

This clone was recorded only once. The J gene is TRBJ1-3, the V gene TRBV5-1, with D tentatively TRBD1 (5 bases). The CDR3 totals 15 residues. The V end lost 0 bases, the J end lost 8 bases, and 15 bases lay between the germline ends. The germline V gene has CDR1 SGHRS and CDR2 YFSETQ. CDR3 sequence (DNA): TGCGCCAGCAGCTTGGCGACAGATGCCCTTGACACCATATATTTT. This encodes CASSLATDALDTIYF.

The chain couples TRBV6-5 to TRBJ1-1; tentative D call: TRBD1 (5 bases). V was cut by 7 bases and J by 4 bases, with 19 bases left in between. The germline CDR1 and CDR2 sequences are MNHEY and SVGAGI. The CDR3 has 15 residues. In DNA form, the CDR3 reads TGTGCCAGCAAGAAGGACTGGCGGGGGGGCACTGAAGCTTTCTTT. Translating gives CASKKDWRGGTEAFF.

The chain employs TRBV15 and TRBJ1-1, with D perhaps matching TRBD1 (5 bases). Germline V lookup: CDR1 LNHNV, CDR2 YYDKDF (reference sequence). With 0 bases removed from V and 1 base from J, the gap between germline ends came to 6 bases. The CDR3 extends over 14 amino acids. The CDR3 sequence: CATSRDRANTEAFF. The DNA of the CDR3 is TGTGCCACCAGCAGAGACAGGGCGAACACTGAAGCTTTCTTT.

The DNA for the CDR3 is TGTGCCAGCAGTCTCCGGGACAGGGGGCTGAACACTGAAGCTTTCTTT. It encodes CASSLRDRGLNTEAFF. V and J are TRBV6-2 or TRBV6-3 and TRBJ1-1; 12 nucleotides align to TRBD1. The CDR3 has 16 amino acids. J was trimmed by 0 bases and V by 5 bases; bases with no gene match: 4. CDR1 is MNHEY and CDR2 is SVGEGT in the germline V gene.

In this sample, this clone turned up once. The CDR3 is CASSLRGSSYNEQFF. For the CDR3, the DNA is TGTGCCAGCAGCTTAAGGGGTAGCTCCTACAATGAGCAGTTCTTC. J is TRBJ2-1 and V is TRBV7-9; maybe TRBD1 (5 bases). V lost 2 bases to trimming and J lost 0 bases, with 8 bases between them. Germline CDR1 reads SEHNR; CDR2 reads FQNEAQ (reference sequence). The length of the CDR3 is 15 residues.

This clone was seen a single time. The V call is TRBV3-1 (or the pseudogene TRBV3-2), the J call TRBJ1-2; D call uncertain. Germline V lookup: CDR1 LGHDT, CDR2 YNNKEL (reference sequence). With 5 bases removed from V and 2 bases from J, the gap between germline ends came to 18 bases. The CDR3 consists of 16 residues. The CDR3 DNA reads TGTGCCAGCAGCTCAAATCGGGTCTCCCCAAACTATGGCTACACCTTC. Translated, it gives CASSSNRVSPNYGYTF.

The chain recombines TRBV6-5 with TRBJ1-3; possible D gene TRBD1, 6 bases. Germline-derived CDR1 and CDR2 are MNHEY and SVGAGI. The CDR3 extends over 14 amino acids. The V end was cut by 2 bases, the J end by 4 bases, with 9 bases between. The CDR3 DNA sequence: TGTGCCAGCAGTTACCGTGGACAGGGAAACACCATATATTTT. Protein sequence: CASSYRGQGNTIYF.

The chain has TRBV6-4 and TRBJ2-3; 7 bases are shared with TRBD2. The length of the CDR3 is 16 residues. J was trimmed by 5 bases and V by 0 bases; bases with no gene match: 8. Germline CDR1 is MRHNA and CDR2 is SNTAGT. The CDR3 nucleotides read TGTGCCAGCAGTGACTCTATTGGGCCTAGCGGAGATACGCAGTATTTT. Its protein product is CASSDSIGPSGDTQYF.

The rearrangement links TRBV5-1 to TRBJ1-3; D is ambiguous. The CDR3 is made up of 15 amino acids. Germline V gene lookup returns CDR1 SGHRS and CDR2 YFSETQ. V lost 2 bases and J lost 2, with 11 bases in between. The CDR3 DNA reads TGCGCCAGCAGCTTCGACGGAGTTCCTGGAAACACCATATATTTT. Translated, it gives CASSFDGVPGNTIYF.

The CDR3 nucleotides read TGTGCCAGCAGCTTCTCAGGCGGGACAGGGGGAGATACGCAGTATTTT. Encoded protein: CASSFSGGTGGDTQYF. The V gene is TRBV5-5, the J gene TRBJ2-3; 11 bases are shared with TRBD1. The length of the CDR3 is 16 residues. Germline CDR1 and CDR2: SGHKS and YYEKEE (reference sequence). Germline trimming cut 2 bases from V and 5 bases from J; bases unmatched to any gene: 7.

This rearrangement joins TRBV11-2 to TRBJ2-1, with 14 bases identical to TRBD2. CDR1 SGHAT and CDR2 FQNNGV come from the germline V gene. This CDR3 spans 18 amino acids. With 4 bases clipped from V and 8 bases from J, the junction kept 13 bases outside the gene matches. The CDR3 here is CASSSLGTSGSKVYEQFF. DNA for the CDR3: TGTGCCAGCAGCTCCCTCGGGACTAGCGGGAGTAAAGTGTATGAGCAGTTCTTC.

The chain combines TRBV28 with TRBJ2-7, with 9 bases that match TRBD2. This CDR3 has 17 amino acids. Germline V gene lookup returns CDR1 MDHEN and CDR2 SYDVKM. The J segment lost 0 bases and the V segment lost 6 bases, leaving 12 bases of the junction unmatched. As DNA, the CDR3 is TGTGCCAGCAGGGCCGGGACTAGCAACCCCTCCTCCTACGAGCAGTACTTC. Translated, it gives CASRAGTSNPSSYEQYF.